A single sample is the source of the 20 T cell receptor beta chains below, sequenced in a study of shared T cell receptors in the human thymus. Generated by immunoSEQ multiplex PCR, the TCRdb table keeps only in-frame clones and is missing some. Among roughly 410,000 clones listed, about 95% were seen once. Sequencing used thymocytes. All receptors come from a human donor.

The V gene is TRBV27, the J gene TRBJ1-1; D gene unclear. This CDR3 contains 13 residues. Germline V gene lookup returns CDR1 MNHEY and CDR2 SMNVEV (reference sequence). V was trimmed by 2 bases and J by 0 bases, leaving 4 bases between them. The CDR3: CASSLKVNTEAFF. CDR3 sequence (DNA): TGTGCCAGCAGTTTAAAGGTGAACACTGAAGCTTTCTTT.

V gene TRBV2 combines with J gene TRBJ2-4; tentative D call: TRBD1 (5 bases). V was shortened by 6 bases and J by 2 bases, with 14 bases between the two germline ends. This CDR3 spans 15 amino acids. Germline V gene data show CDR1 as SNHLY and CDR2 as FYNNEI. The chain's CDR3 is CASRAGAAPKNIQYF. CDR3 nucleotides: TGTGCCAGCAGAGCTGGGGCGGCTCCCAAAAACATTCAGTACTTC.

The table lists this clone with a count of one. The V and J genes are TRBV19 and TRBJ2-1; a weak D match, TRBD2 (6 bases). CDR3 length equals 16 residues. Trimming stripped 5 bases from V and 0 bases from J, with 14 bases between. Germline V gives CDR1 LNHDA, CDR2 SQIVND (reference sequence). The CDR3 is CASSSTSPSSYNEQFF. DNA of the CDR3: TGTGCCAGTAGTTCAACTAGCCCCTCCTCCTACAATGAGCAGTTCTTC. The full variable domain, its missing parts supplied by reference TRBV19 and TRBJ2-1, is DGGITQSPKYLFRKEGQNVTLSCEQNLNHDAMYWYRQDPGQGLRLIYYSQIVNDFQKGDIAEGYSVSREKKESFPLTVTSAQKNPTAFYLCASSSTSPSSYNEQFFGPGTRLTVL.

This chain links TRBV4-2 with TRBJ2-7; 10 bases match TRBD2. The CDR3 runs to 17 residues. Germline V gene sequence: CDR1 LGHNA, CDR2 YNFKEQ. V trimming: 5 bases; J trimming: 4 bases; junction bases outside the gene matches: 14. The CDR3, as DNA: TGTGCCAGCAGCACTCCCCCGACTAGCGGGTTTAAATACGAGCAGTACTTC. This gives the protein CASSTPPTSGFKYEQYF.

CDR3 amino acids: CASSLEARLAGNEQYF. The CDR3 nucleotides are TGTGCCAGCAGCTTGGAAGCCCGACTAGCGGGAAACGAGCAGTACTTC. The chain recombines TRBV7-9 with TRBJ2-7, with 11 bases lining up with TRBD2. The trim removed 3 bases at V and 5 bases at J, leaving 9 bases unmatched. CDR3 length: 16 residues. CDR1 is SEHNR, CDR2 FQNEAQ, per germline (reference sequence).

This chain connects TRBV6-1 to TRBJ1-1; 7 nucleotides line up with TRBD1. The V and J ends lost 1 base and 1 base, in that order; junction bases with no gene match: 3. Per the germline V gene, CDR1 is MNHNS and CDR2 is SASEGT. The CDR3 extends over 15 amino acids. The CDR3 region is CASSEVPGGNTEAFF. The CDR3 region has the DNA TGTGCCAGCAGTGAAGTCCCAGGGGGGAACACTGAAGCTTTCTTT.

This clone was detected only once. V is TRBV7-9 and J is TRBJ2-2, with D perhaps TRBD1 or TRBD2 (6 bases each). V gave up 1 base and J gave up 7 bases, with 13 bases separating them. The germline V gene encodes CDR1 SEHNR and CDR2 FQNEAQ (reference sequence). This CDR3 contains 15 residues. The CDR3 sequence: CASSLGLGGGGELFF. In nucleotides, the CDR3 is TGTGCCAGCAGCTTAGGACTAGGAGGGGGCGGGGAGCTGTTTTTT.

This clone was observed a single time. This chain links TRBV4-1 with TRBJ2-7; TRBD1 matches at 9 bases. The CDR3 consists of 14 residues. CDR1 is MGHRA, CDR2 YSYEKL, per germline. The V and J ends lost 5 bases and 3 bases, in that order; junction bases with no gene match: 5. CDR3 loop: CASSIGTGFYEQYF. The CDR3 nucleotides are TGCGCCAGCAGCATCGGGACAGGGTTCTACGAGCAGTACTTC.

The rearrangement links TRBV5-4 to TRBJ2-3, with 8 bases fitting TRBD2. This CDR3 comprises 17 residues. With 3 bases clipped from V and 1 base from J, the junction kept 10 bases outside the gene matches. Germline V gives CDR1 SGHNT, CDR2 YYREEE (reference sequence). The CDR3: CASSSTPGLARTDTQYF. CDR3 nucleotide sequence: TGTGCCAGCAGCTCAACCCCAGGACTAGCCCGCACAGATACGCAGTATTTT.

V is TRBV30 and J is TRBJ1-1; D is unresolved. V gave up 3 bases and J gave up 3 bases, with 2 bases separating them. The CDR3 is 10 amino acids. CDR1 GTSNPN and CDR2 SVGIG come from the germline V gene (reference sequence). DNA for the CDR3: TGTGCCTGGAGACACACTGAAGCTTTCTTT. This codes for CAWRHTEAFF.

This clone appeared once. CDR3 loop: CASSLGSWGLRVEKLFF. The CDR3 DNA reads TGTGCCAGCAGTTTAGGTTCATGGGGGCTGAGGGTTGAAAAACTGTTTTTT. The gene calls are TRBV28 and TRBJ1-4; possibly TRBD1 for D (6 bases). Deletions cut 2 bases from V and 7 bases from J, with 20 bases between. Germline CDR1 MDHEN, CDR2 SYDVKM. The CDR3 covers 17 residues.

The chain has TRBV25-1 and TRBJ2-4, with D uncertain. In germline, CDR1 is MGHDK, CDR2 SYGVNS. CDR3 length: 15 amino acids. V lost 4 bases and J lost 0, with 10 bases in between. The DNA of the CDR3 is TGTGCCAGCAGTGGTAACCAGCTAGCCAAAAACATTCAGTACTTC. Amino acid sequence: CASSGNQLAKNIQYF.

The chain carries TRBV6-5 and TRBJ1-6, with TRBD1 matching 7 bases. CDR3 size: 14 residues. Germline CDR1 reads MNHEY; CDR2 reads SVGAGI. The V gene end was trimmed by 7 bases and the J gene end by 9 bases; junction bases not matched to a gene: 9. The DNA for the CDR3 is TGTGCCAGCACCAGACAGGGTGGACGTTCACCCCTCCACTTT. This translates into CASTRQGGRSPLHF.

The gene calls are TRBV7-9 and TRBJ1-1; TRBD1 matches 10 bases. This CDR3 comprises 18 residues. Germline V lookup: CDR1 SEHNR, CDR2 FQNEAQ (reference sequence). V was clipped by 5 bases and J by 0 bases; unmatched bases: 12. CDR3 residues: CASSLSPGTGVMNTEAFF. CDR3 DNA sequence: TGTGCCAGCAGCCTTTCGCCGGGGACAGGGGTCATGAACACTGAAGCTTTCTTT. The complete variable domain, with remaining parts taken from reference TRBV7-9 and TRBJ1-1, reads DTGVSQNPRHKITKRGQNVTFRCDPISEHNRLYWYRQTLGQGPEFLTYFQNEAQLEKSRLLSDRFSAERPKGSFSTLEIQRTEQGDSAMYLCASSLSPGTGVMNTEAFFGQGTRLTVV.

Points on this clone: In the same sample, other DNA sequences code for this CDR3. V gene TRBV27 combines with J gene TRBJ1-1, with a possible D match to TRBD1 (5 bases). Germline CDR1 is MNHEY and CDR2 is SMNVEV (reference sequence). The CDR3 totals 14 residues. V was cut by 2 bases and J by 0 bases, with 7 bases left in between. Written as DNA, the CDR3 is TGTGCCAGCAGTTTAACAGGCTTGAACACTGAAGCTTTCTTT. Amino acid sequence: CASSLTGLNTEAFF.

This clone was counted once. The V and J genes are TRBV27 and TRBJ2-5; D is perhaps TRBD1 (5 bases). CDR3 length: 13 residues. Trimming pared 6 bases from V and 9 bases from J, leaving 17 bases between. Germline V lookup: CDR1 MNHEY, CDR2 SMNVEV (reference sequence). CDR3 coding DNA: TGTGCCAGCAGCAAGAAAGGGGTCGGACCCCAGTACTTC. It encodes CASSKKGVGPQYF.

The CDR3: CASSWGDLNPTGELFF. The DNA for the CDR3 is TGTGCCAGCAGTTGGGGGGACTTGAACCCCACCGGGGAGCTGTTTTTT. The chain uses TRBV6-5 and TRBJ2-2; D may be TRBD2 (6 bases). Trimming pared 4 bases from V and 4 bases from J, leaving 16 bases between. This CDR3 is 16 amino acids long. Germline V gene data show CDR1 as MNHEY and CDR2 as SVGAGI.

The V gene is TRBV21-1, the J gene TRBJ2-7; the table's TRBD2 call for D was not verified on the DNA. TRBV21-1 is labeled a pseudogene. The CDR3 covers 17 residues. CDR3 in amino acids: CASNAKGGPSGPYEQYF. CDR3 coding DNA: TGTGCCAGCAACGCAAAGGGGGGGCCTAGCGGGCCCTACGAGCAGTACTTC.

The V and J genes are TRBV4-3 and TRBJ2-1, with TRBD1 matching 8 bases. Germline V gene data show CDR1 as LGHNA and CDR2 as YSLEER. The CDR3 has 17 residues. V was pared by 3 bases and J by 8 bases, with 15 bases of the junction left unmatched. CDR3 in amino acids: CASSHHRESGGADEQFF. CDR3 DNA: TGCGCCAGCAGCCACCACAGAGAATCAGGGGGCGCGGATGAGCAGTTCTTC.

The chain employs TRBV6-5 and TRBJ2-7; TRBD1 agrees at 10 bases. The CDR3 is 16 residues long. Trimming cost V 2 bases and J 4 bases; bases outside gene matches: 8. CDR1 and CDR2 from the germline V gene are MNHEY and SVGAGI. CDR3 in amino acids: CASSYRQGAASYEQYF. The CDR3 nucleotides read TGTGCCAGCAGTTACCGACAGGGGGCAGCTTCGTACGAGCAGTACTTC.